One sample yielded the 20 T cell receptor beta chains listed below, sequenced in a study of OX40 agonist ivuxolimab in advanced cancers. Library prep was done by the immunoSEQ multiplex PCR assay. The source is immuneACCESS, and TCRdb retained only in-frame sequences with V and J called. Part of the clones is not carried over; for the studies checked, unresolved V genes explain less than half of this, and the remainder is unexplained. This sample is represented by tens of thousands of clones; around 84% of them were singletons. The ten largest clones represent around 2.4% of the sample. Sequencing was performed on CD4+ or CD8+ T cells sorted from blood, taken in a trial of the OX40 agonist ivuxolimab. All receptors derive from an adult with an advanced solid tumor such as melanoma, head and neck, liver or kidney cancer.

The chain uses TRBV5-1 and TRBJ1-1, with D possibly TRBD1 on 6 matching bases. The germline gives CDR1 SGHRS, CDR2 YFSETQ. Between the trimmed V and J ends, which lost 4 bases and 0 bases, there was a span of 13 bases. CDR3 length: 15 residues. The CDR3 reads CASSLQGPMNTEAFF. CDR3 bases: TGCGCCAGCAGCCTTCAGGGGCCTATGAACACTGAAGCTTTCTTT.

V usage is TRBV27 and J usage is TRBJ2-1; D is perhaps TRBD1 (6 bases). CDR3 length: 18 residues. Trimming removed 4 bases from V and 0 bases from J, with 19 bases in between. CDR1 and CDR2 from the germline V gene are MNHEY and SMNVEV (reference sequence). The CDR3: CASSSSTGLSSSYNEQFF. DNA of the CDR3: TGTGCCAGCAGTTCGTCTACAGGGCTCTCGAGCTCCTACAATGAGCAGTTCTTC.

This rearrangement joins TRBV10-3 to TRBJ1-5; D is possibly TRBD1 (5 bases). V gave up 2 bases and J gave up 2 bases, with 13 bases separating them. The CDR3 runs 16 residues. Germline V gives CDR1 ENHRY, CDR2 SYGVKD. For the CDR3, the DNA is TGTGCCATCAGTGAGGGGGGTAGAGGGGGCAATCAGCCCCAGCATTTT. Translated: CAISEGGRGGNQPQHF.

Comments on this clone: The junction departs from germline at one end; a sequencing error may be responsible. The chain carries TRBV5-1 and TRBJ1-6; 9 positions match TRBD1. Germline V gene lookup returns CDR1 SGHRS and CDR2 YFSETQ. There are 14 residues in the CDR3. This CDR3 is CASSRTGANSPLHF. CDR3 bases: TGTGCCAGCAGCCGGACAGGGGCTAATTCACCCCTCCACTTT.

This chain connects TRBV9 to TRBJ1-5; weak D call: TRBD1 (6 bases). Trimming removed 4 bases at V and 3 bases at J, with 11 bases between. The CDR3 sequence is 14 residues long. Germline assignment: CDR1 SGDLS and CDR2 YYNGEE. The CDR3 loop is CASSSGQINQPQHF. The CDR3 region has the DNA TGTGCCAGCAGCTCCGGACAGATCAATCAGCCCCAGCATTTT.

As regards this clone: Within the sample, other DNA sequences also encode this same CDR3. The chain couples TRBV19 to TRBJ1-5; D unresolved. The CDR3 contains 12 residues. Germline CDR1 and CDR2: LNHDA and SQIVND (reference sequence). V lost 9 bases and J 4 bases, leaving 10 bases between the germline ends. CDR3: CASGVGNQPQHF. CDR3 DNA sequence: TGTGCCAGCGGGGTAGGAAATCAGCCCCAGCATTTT.

This sequence joins TRBV6-5 and TRBJ1-6, with 7 bases that match TRBD1. CDR3 length: 14 amino acids. Per the germline V gene, CDR1 is MNHEY and CDR2 is SVGAGI. V gave up 6 bases and J gave up 7 bases; unmatched junction bases: 6. The CDR3 DNA is TGTGCCAGCAGATCACCGGGACAGAATTCACCCCTCCACTTT. It codes for CASRSPGQNSPLHF.

The V call is TRBV2, the J call TRBJ1-4, with TRBD1 matching over 10 bases. Germline CDR1 and CDR2: SNHLY and FYNNEI. V trimming: 6 bases; J trimming: 8 bases; junction bases outside the gene matches: 9. This CDR3 comprises 15 residues. The CDR3 is CASRATGGLKEKLFF. The CDR3 coding sequence is TGTGCCAGCAGGGCGACAGGGGGCCTAAAGGAAAAACTGTTTTTT.

There are many counts of this clone. The rearrangement joins TRBV7-9 to TRBJ2-2; 7 bases agree with TRBD2. CDR3 length equals 15 residues. CDR1 and CDR2 (germline): SEHNR, FQNEAQ (reference sequence). The trim removed 3 bases at V and 4 bases at J, leaving 5 bases unmatched. CDR3 bases: TGTGCCAGCAGCTTCGGGGGGACGAGCACCGGGGAGCTGTTTTTT. It specifies CASSFGGTSTGELFF.

The chain links TRBV19 to TRBJ1-5; TRBD1 might be the D (5 bases). From germline, CDR1 is LNHDA and CDR2 SQIVND (reference sequence). Between the trimmed V and J ends, which lost 8 bases and 2 bases, there was a span of 19 bases. The CDR3 runs 16 residues. The CDR3 bases are TGTGCCAGTGATAGTCCGGGAGGCAGGGGCAATCAGCCCCAGCATTTT. Protein sequence: CASDSPGGRGNQPQHF. Variable domain in full (rest from reference TRBV19 and TRBJ1-5): DGGITQSPKYLFRKEGQNVTLSCEQNLNHDAMYWYRQDPGQGLRLIYYSQIVNDFQKGDIAEGYSVSREKKESFPLTVTSAQKNPTAFYLCASDSPGGRGNQPQHFGDGTRLSIL.

V is TRBV5-6 and J is TRBJ1-6, with no clear D. Germline V gene sequence: CDR1 SGHDT, CDR2 YYEEEE. The CDR3 spans 16 residues. V was cut by 3 bases and J by 0 bases, with 10 bases left in between. CDR3 region: CASSSDLSSYNSPLHF. In nucleotides, the CDR3 is TGTGCCAGCAGCTCCGACCTTAGCTCCTATAATTCACCCCTCCACTTT.

V is TRBV29-1 and J is TRBJ1-1, with D possibly matching TRBD1 (5 bases). Trimming removed 7 bases at V and 7 bases at J, with 13 bases between. CDR3 size: 11 residues. Per the germline V gene, CDR1 is SQVTM and CDR2 is ANQGSEA. CDR3 amino acids: CSGKRGGEAFF. DNA of the CDR3: TGCAGCGGAAAAAGGGGAGGTGAAGCTTTCTTT. The full variable domain, its missing parts supplied by reference TRBV29-1 and TRBJ1-1, is SAVISQKPSRDICQRGTSLTIQCQVDSQVTMMFWYRQQPGQSLTLIATANQGSEATYESGFVIDKFPISRPNLTFSTLTVSNMSPEDSSIYLCSGKRGGEAFFGQGTRLTVV.

This CDR3 reads CASRGWVSYSGNTIYF. CDR3 DNA: TGTGCCAGTAGGGGTTGGGTCAGCTACTCTGGAAACACCATATATTTT. The chain is built from TRBV19 and TRBJ1-3; no clear D gene. Germline CDR1 is LNHDA and CDR2 is SQIVND (reference sequence). The CDR3 has 16 amino acids. Trimming stripped 6 bases from V and 0 bases from J, with 15 bases between. Variable domain in full (rest from reference TRBV19 and TRBJ1-3): DGGITQSPKYLFRKEGQNVTLSCEQNLNHDAMYWYRQDPGQGLRLIYYSQIVNDFQKGDIAEGYSVSREKKESFPLTVTSAQKNPTAFYLCASRGWVSYSGNTIYFGEGSWLTVV.

With regard to this clone: The sample holds other DNA sequences that translate to the same CDR3. This sequence joins TRBV6-5 and TRBJ1-5; D gene uncertain. The CDR3 has 16 amino acids. Trimming removed 0 bases at V and 1 base at J, with 10 bases between. Per germline, CDR1 MNHEY and CDR2 SVGAGI. CDR3 coding DNA: TGTGCCAGCAGTTACTCTGCGGGAGCCAGCAATCAGCCCCAGCATTTT. Residues: CASSYSAGASNQPQHF.

This sequence joins TRBV28 and TRBJ2-7; D is possibly TRBD2 (6 bases). Germline CDR1 reads MDHEN; CDR2 reads SYDVKM. V was trimmed by 5 bases and J by 2 bases, leaving 22 bases between them. The CDR3 is 17 amino acids. The CDR3 DNA sequence: TGTGCCAGCAGTGACCTAAGGGGACTCATGACGACCTACGAGCAGTACTTC. It translates to CASSDLRGLMTTYEQYF.

CDR3 residues: CASSLMPGAHSPLHF. CDR3 bases: TGTGCCAGCAGCTTAATGCCAGGGGCGCATTCACCCCTCCACTTT. This sequence joins TRBV11-3 and TRBJ1-6; D perhaps matches TRBD1 (6 bases). CDR1 and CDR2 (germline): SGHNT, YENEEA. V was clipped by 2 bases and J by 8 bases, with 13 bases between them. The CDR3 length is 15 residues. The full variable domain, in which reference TRBV11-3 and TRBJ1-6 provide the parts outside the CDR3, is EAGVVQSPRYKIIEKKQPVAFWCNPISGHNTLYWYLQNLGQGPELLIRYENEEAVDDSQLPKDRFSAERLKGVDSTLKIQPAELGDSAVYLCASSLMPGAHSPLHFGNGTRLTVT.

The rearrangement joins TRBV30 to TRBJ1-1, with D possibly being TRBD1 (5 bases). The germline CDR1 and CDR2 sequences are GTSNPN and SVGIG (reference sequence). Trimming stripped 4 bases from V and 1 base from J, with 7 bases between. The CDR3 sequence is 12 residues long. For the CDR3, the DNA is TGTGCCTGGACGGGGCAGAACACTGAAGCTTTCTTT. It is translated as CAWTGQNTEAFF.

This sequence joins TRBV7-2 and TRBJ1-4, with unresolved D. The CDR3 is 15 amino acids. The ends were cut back, 5 bases at V and 0 bases at J, with 10 bases in the middle. Germline-derived CDR1 and CDR2 are SGHTA and FQGNSA. DNA for the CDR3: TGTGCCAGCAGCCGCGGCAGGACAACTAATGAAAAACTGTTTTTT. Protein: CASSRGRTTNEKLFF.

The rearrangement links TRBV4-3 to TRBJ2-1, with D hard to call. CDR3 length: 15 amino acids. The V end lost 2 bases, the J end lost 5 bases, and 13 bases lay between the germline ends. Germline V lookup: CDR1 LGHNA, CDR2 YSLEER. The CDR3 loop is CASSQRYLGNNEQFF. Written as DNA, the CDR3 is TGCGCCAGCAGCCAAAGATACCTCGGAAACAATGAGCAGTTCTTC.

The V gene is TRBV30, the J gene TRBJ2-3; 12 bases are shared with TRBD2. The CDR3 is 15 residues long. V lost 0 bases and J lost 6; bases outside the gene matches: 4. Germline CDR1 reads GTSNPN; CDR2 reads SVGIG (reference sequence). For the CDR3, the DNA is TGTGCCTGGAGTGTACCTAGCGGGAGGGTGGATACGCAGTATTTT. Translating it yields CAWSVPSGRVDTQYF.